A selection of T cell receptor beta chains follows, all from one sample in a study of cytomegalovirus exposure and HLA in healthy donors. Profiled with immunoSEQ multiplex PCR; TCRdb holds only in-frame clones, not every one. There are tens of thousands of clones in the sample, with over 1.2% held by the top ten. Material for sequencing was PBMCs. These receptors were obtained from a woman aged 55-69 years in good health and CMV-seronegative. Each CDR3 is given with its conserved first and last residue. D genes are given only for firm matches.

V gene	D gene	J gene	CDR3 protein	CDR3 DNA
TRBV27	TRBD2	TRBJ2-5	CASSSPAGAGPGTQYF	TGTGCCAGCAGTAGCCCGGCGGGAGCGGGTCCCGGGACCCAGTACTTC
TRBV6-5	-	TRBJ2-7	CASSPLANFYEQYF	TGTGCCAGCTCCCCACTAGCCAACTTCTACGAGCAGTACTTC
TRBV6-1	-	TRBJ2-7	CASSPKRGLYEQYF	TGTGCCAGCAGTCCAAAAAGGGGCCTTTACGAGCAGTACTTC
TRBV7-2	TRBD2	TRBJ2-3	CASSGGLATDTQYF	TGTGCCAGCAGCGGGGGACTAGCCACAGATACGCAGTATTTT
TRBV28	-	TRBJ1-2	CATHLGANYGYTF	TGTGCCACCCACTTGGGAGCTAACTATGGCTACACCTTC
TRBV6-5	-	TRBJ2-5	CASSYSRIETQYF	TGTGCCAGCAGTTACTCGAGGATAGAGACCCAGTACTTC
TRBV15	TRBD2	TRBJ2-7	CATSRVAGVSEQYF	TGTGCCACCAGCAGAGTAGCGGGAGTAAGCGAGCAGTACTTC
TRBV5-4	-	TRBJ2-7	CASSLPAGLEQYF	TGTGCCAGCAGCTTGCCCGCGGGTCTCGAGCAGTACTTC
TRBV27	-	TRBJ2-7	CASSLVQSYEQYF	TGTGCCAGCAGTTTGGTGCAGTCCTACGAGCAGTACTTC
TRBV19	TRBD1	TRBJ2-1	CASSIGLGQGFNEQFF	TGTGCCAGTAGTATTGGTTTGGGACAGGGCTTCAATGAGCAGTTCTTC
TRBV7-9	-	TRBJ2-1	CASSPTYRPNEQFF	TGTGCCAGCAGCCCCACTTACAGACCCAATGAGCAGTTCTTC
TRBV9	TRBD1	TRBJ2-6	CASSIGTGATGANVLTF	TGTGCCAGCAGCATAGGGACAGGGGCTACTGGGGCCAACGTCCTGACTTTC
TRBV10-3	TRBD2	TRBJ2-7	CAISESASGSQHEQYF	TGTGCCATCAGTGAGTCGGCTAGCGGGAGCCAACACGAGCAGTACTTC
TRBV6-5	-	TRBJ2-3	CASSTSADTQYF	TGTGCCAGCAGTACGAGCGCAGATACGCAGTATTTT
TRBV5-8	-	TRBJ2-5	CASSLGSGTRQTQYF	TGTGCCAGCAGCTTGGGTTCAGGAACTAGGCAGACCCAGTACTTC
TRBV5-4	TRBD1	TRBJ2-1	CASSYTGVNEQFF	TGTGCCAGCAGCTATACAGGGGTCAATGAGCAGTTCTTC
TRBV27	TRBD2	TRBJ2-1	CASSFLLAGGPYNEQFF	TGTGCCAGCAGTTTTCTTCTAGCGGGAGGGCCCTACAATGAGCAGTTCTTC
TRBV13	TRBD1	TRBJ1-1	CASSYQGVGAFF	TGTGCCAGCAGCTACCAGGGGGTCGGGGCTTTCTTT
TRBV18	-	TRBJ2-7	CASSPSRDGYEQYF	TGTGCCAGCTCACCCAGCAGAGACGGGTACGAGCAGTACTTC
TRBV5-1	-	TRBJ2-5	CASSFLGGTEKETQYF	TGCGCCAGCAGCTTTTTAGGCGGGACGGAAAAAGAGACCCAGTACTTC
TRBV30	-	TRBJ2-7	CAWSASAEQYF	TGTGCCTGGAGTGCGAGTGCCGAGCAGTACTTC
TRBV7-2	-	TRBJ2-1	CASTLTMNEQFF	TGTGCCAGCACCCTAACCATGAATGAGCAGTTCTTC